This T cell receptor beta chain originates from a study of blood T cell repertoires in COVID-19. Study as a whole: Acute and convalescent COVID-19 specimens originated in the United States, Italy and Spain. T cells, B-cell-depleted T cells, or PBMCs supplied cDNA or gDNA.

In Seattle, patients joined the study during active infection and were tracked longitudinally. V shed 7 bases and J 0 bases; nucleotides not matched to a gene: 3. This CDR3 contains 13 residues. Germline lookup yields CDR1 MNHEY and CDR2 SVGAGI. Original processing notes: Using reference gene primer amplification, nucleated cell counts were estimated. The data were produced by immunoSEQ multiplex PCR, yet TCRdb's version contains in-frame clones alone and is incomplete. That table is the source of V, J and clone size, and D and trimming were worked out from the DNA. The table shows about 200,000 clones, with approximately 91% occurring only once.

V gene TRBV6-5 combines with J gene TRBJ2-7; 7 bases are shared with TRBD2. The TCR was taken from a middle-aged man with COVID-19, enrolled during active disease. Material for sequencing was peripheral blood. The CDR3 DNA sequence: TGTGCCAGCAACCTAGCGGACTCCTACGAGCAGTACTTC. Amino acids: CASNLADSYEQYF.